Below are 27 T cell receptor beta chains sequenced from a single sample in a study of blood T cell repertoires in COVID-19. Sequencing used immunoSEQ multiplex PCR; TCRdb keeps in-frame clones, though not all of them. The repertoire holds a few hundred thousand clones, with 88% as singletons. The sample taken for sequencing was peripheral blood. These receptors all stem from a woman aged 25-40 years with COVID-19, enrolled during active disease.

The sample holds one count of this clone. CDR3 sequence (DNA): TGTGCCAGCTCACCCCGGACAGGGATCGACACCGGGGAGCTGTTTTTT. It specifies CASSPRTGIDTGELFF. The chain joins TRBV18 to TRBJ2-2; 8 bases are shared with TRBD1. From germline, CDR1 is KGHSH and CDR2 LQKENI. The CDR3 runs to 16 residues. V shed 3 bases and J 3 bases; nucleotides not matched to a gene: 6.

The CDR3 sequence is CASSQRLAGGAPYPTDTQYF. The CDR3 bases are TGTGCCAGCAGCCAACGGTTGGCGGGGGGAGCACCTTACCCCACAGATACGCAGTATTTT. This rearrangement joins TRBV4-2 to TRBJ2-3; 8 bases are a match to TRBD2. The V gene end was trimmed by 2 bases and the J gene end by 2 bases; junction bases not matched to a gene: 18. The CDR3 spans 20 residues. Germline V gene sequence: CDR1 LGHNA, CDR2 YNFKEQ.

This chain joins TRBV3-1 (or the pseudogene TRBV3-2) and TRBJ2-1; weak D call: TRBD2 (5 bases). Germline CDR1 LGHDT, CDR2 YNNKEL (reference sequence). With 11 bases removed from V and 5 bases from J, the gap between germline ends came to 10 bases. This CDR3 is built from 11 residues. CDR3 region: CASRLNNEQFF. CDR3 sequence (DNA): TGTGCCTCCCGACTAAACAATGAGCAGTTCTTC.

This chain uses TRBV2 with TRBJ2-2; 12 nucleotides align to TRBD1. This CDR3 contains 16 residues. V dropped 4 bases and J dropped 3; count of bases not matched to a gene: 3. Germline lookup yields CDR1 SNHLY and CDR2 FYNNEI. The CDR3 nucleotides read TGTGCCAGCAGTGCCGGGACAGGGGGCGACACCGGGGAGCTGTTTTTT. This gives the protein CASSAGTGGDTGELFF.

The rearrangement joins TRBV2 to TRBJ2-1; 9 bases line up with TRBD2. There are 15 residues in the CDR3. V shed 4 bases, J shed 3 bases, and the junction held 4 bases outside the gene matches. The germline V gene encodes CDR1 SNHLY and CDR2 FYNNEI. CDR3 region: CASSGPAGGYNEQFF. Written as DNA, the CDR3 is TGTGCCAGCAGTGGGCCAGCGGGGGGCTACAATGAGCAGTTCTTC.

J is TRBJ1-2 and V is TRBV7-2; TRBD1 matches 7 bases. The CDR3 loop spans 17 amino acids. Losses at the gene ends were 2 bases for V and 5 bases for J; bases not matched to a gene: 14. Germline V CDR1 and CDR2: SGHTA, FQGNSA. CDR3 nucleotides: TGTGCCAGCAGCTTAAGGCGAGGGACAGCCAGTTTATATGGCTACACCTTC. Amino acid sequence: CASSLRRGTASLYGYTF.

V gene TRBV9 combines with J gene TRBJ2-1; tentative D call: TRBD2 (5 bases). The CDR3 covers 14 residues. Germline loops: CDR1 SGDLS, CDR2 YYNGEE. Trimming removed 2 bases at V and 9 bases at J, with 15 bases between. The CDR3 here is CASSVDINSGEQFF. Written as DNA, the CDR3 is TGTGCCAGCAGCGTTGATATAAACAGCGGTGAGCAGTTCTTC.

This chain's CDR3 is CASSTSGGAGETQYF. The CDR3 DNA follows: TGTGCCAGCAGCACCAGCGGGGGGGCCGGGGAGACCCAGTACTTC. The chain joins TRBV6-4 to TRBJ2-5; 10 nucleotides agree with TRBD2. CDR1 is MRHNA and CDR2 is SNTAGT in the germline V gene. V dropped 6 bases and J dropped 5; count of bases not matched to a gene: 9. The CDR3 covers 15 residues.

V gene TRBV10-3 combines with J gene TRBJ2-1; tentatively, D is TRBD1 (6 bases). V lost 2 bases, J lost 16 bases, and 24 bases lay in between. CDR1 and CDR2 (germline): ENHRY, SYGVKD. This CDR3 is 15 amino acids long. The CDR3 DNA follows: TGTGCCATCAGTGAGCGTTCCCGGACAGAAGGAAATAACTTCTTC. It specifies CAISERSRTEGNNFF.

In nucleotides, the CDR3 is TGTGCCAGCAGCAGCACGGGGCGGGAGAACACCGGGGAGCTGTTTTTT. It is translated as CASSSTGRENTGELFF. V gene TRBV5-5 combines with J gene TRBJ2-2, with a possible D match to TRBD2 (6 bases). CDR1 and CDR2 from the germline V gene are SGHKS and YYEKEE (reference sequence). The V end lost 4 bases, the J end lost 1 base, and 14 bases lay between the germline ends. This CDR3 is 16 amino acids long.

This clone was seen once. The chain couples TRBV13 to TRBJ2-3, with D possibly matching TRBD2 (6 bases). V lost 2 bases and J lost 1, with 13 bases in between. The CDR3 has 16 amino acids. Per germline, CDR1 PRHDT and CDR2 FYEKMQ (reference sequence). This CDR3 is CASSLRGEWGTDTQYF. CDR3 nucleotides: TGTGCCAGCAGCTTACGCGGGGAGTGGGGCACAGATACGCAGTATTTT.

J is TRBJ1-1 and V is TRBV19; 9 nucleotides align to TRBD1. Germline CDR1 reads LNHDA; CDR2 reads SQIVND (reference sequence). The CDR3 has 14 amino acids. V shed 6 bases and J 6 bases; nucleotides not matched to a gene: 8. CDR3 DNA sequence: TGTGCCAGTAGCGTCGCTAGGACAGGGGCTGAAGCTTTCTTT. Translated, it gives CASSVARTGAEAFF.

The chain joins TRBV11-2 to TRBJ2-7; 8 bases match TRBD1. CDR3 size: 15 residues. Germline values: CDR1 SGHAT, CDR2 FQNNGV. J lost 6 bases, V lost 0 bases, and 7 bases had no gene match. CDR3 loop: CASSLDRTGYGEQYF. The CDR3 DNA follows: TGTGCCAGCAGCTTAGATCGGACAGGGTATGGCGAGCAGTACTTC.

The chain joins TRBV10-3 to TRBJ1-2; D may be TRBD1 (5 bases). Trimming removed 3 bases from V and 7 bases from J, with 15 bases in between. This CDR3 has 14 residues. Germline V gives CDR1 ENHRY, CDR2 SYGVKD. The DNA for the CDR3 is TGTGCCATCAGTGACCCTCTCGGGGGGATTGGCTACACCTTC. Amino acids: CAISDPLGGIGYTF.

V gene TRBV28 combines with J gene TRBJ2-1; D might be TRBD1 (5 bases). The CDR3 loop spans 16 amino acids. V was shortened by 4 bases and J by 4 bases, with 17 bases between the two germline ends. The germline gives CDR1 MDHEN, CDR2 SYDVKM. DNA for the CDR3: TGTGCCAGCAGTTCCTTAGGGGAAACAAGGTACAATGAGCAGTTCTTC. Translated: CASSSLGETRYNEQFF.

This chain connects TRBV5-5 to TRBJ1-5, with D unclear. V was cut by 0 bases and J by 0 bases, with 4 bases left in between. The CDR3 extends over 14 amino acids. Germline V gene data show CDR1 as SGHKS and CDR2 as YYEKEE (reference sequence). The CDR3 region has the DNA TGTGCCAGCAGCTTGGGTAGTAGCAATCAGCCCCAGCATTTT. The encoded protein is CASSLGSSNQPQHF.

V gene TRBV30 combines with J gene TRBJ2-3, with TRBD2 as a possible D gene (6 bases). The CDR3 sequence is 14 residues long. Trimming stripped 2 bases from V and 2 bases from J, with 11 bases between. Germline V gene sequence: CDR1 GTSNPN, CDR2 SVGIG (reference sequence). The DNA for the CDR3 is TGTGCCTGGAGTAGGGGACTTTCCACAGATACGCAGTATTTT. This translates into CAWSRGLSTDTQYF.

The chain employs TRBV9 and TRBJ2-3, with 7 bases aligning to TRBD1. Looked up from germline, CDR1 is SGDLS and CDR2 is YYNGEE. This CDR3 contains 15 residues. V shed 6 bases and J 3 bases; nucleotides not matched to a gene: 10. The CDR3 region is CASTRTGGSTDTQYF. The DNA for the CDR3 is TGTGCCAGCACAAGGACAGGAGGATCAACAGATACGCAGTATTTT.

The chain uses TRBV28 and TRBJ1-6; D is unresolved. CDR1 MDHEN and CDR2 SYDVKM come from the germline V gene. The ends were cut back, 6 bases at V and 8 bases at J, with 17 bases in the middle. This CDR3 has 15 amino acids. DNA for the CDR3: TGTGCCAGCAGCCCCGCCTCAATCGGGGATTCACCCCTCCACTTT. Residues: CASSPASIGDSPLHF.

In DNA, the CDR3 is TGTGCCAGCAGCTCCCCCGGGGGGGATAAGCCTATGAACACTGAAGCTTTCTTT. The encoded protein is CASSSPGGDKPMNTEAFF. The V gene is TRBV7-9, the J gene TRBJ1-1; maybe TRBD1 (5 bases). This CDR3 is 18 amino acids long. The germline V gene encodes CDR1 SEHNR and CDR2 FQNEAQ (reference sequence). The V gene lost 4 bases and the J gene lost 0 bases, with 21 bases spanning the gap.

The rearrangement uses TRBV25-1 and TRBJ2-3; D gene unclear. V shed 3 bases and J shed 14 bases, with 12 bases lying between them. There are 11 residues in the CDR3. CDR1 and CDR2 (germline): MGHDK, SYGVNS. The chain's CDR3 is CASSESGGRYF. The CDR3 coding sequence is TGTGCCAGCAGTGAGTCAGGTGGCCGGTATTTT. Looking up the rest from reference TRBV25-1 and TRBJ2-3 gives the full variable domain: EADIYQTPRYLVIGTGKKITLECSQTMGHDKMYWYQQDPGMELHLIHYSYGVNSTEKGDLSSESTVSRIRTEHFPLTLESARPSHTSQYLCASSESGGRYFGPGTRLTVL.

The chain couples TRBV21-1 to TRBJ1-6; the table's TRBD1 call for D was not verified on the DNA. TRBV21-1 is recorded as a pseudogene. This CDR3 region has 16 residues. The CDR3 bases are TGTGCCAGCAGATTCAGGGGGCGCGCCTATAATTCACCCCTCCACTTT. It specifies CASRFRGRAYNSPLHF.

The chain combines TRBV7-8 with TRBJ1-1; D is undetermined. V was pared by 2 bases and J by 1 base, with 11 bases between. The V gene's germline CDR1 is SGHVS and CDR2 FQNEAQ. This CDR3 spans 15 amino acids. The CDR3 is CASSLYNPGNTEAFF. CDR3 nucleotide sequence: TGTGCCAGCAGCTTATATAACCCGGGGAACACTGAAGCTTTCTTT.

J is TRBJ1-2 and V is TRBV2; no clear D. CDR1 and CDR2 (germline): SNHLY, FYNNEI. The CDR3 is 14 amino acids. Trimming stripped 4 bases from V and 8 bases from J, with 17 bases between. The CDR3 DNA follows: TGTGCCAGCAGTGGGTGGTCCGGGAACGGCGGCTACACCTTC. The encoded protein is CASSGWSGNGGYTF.

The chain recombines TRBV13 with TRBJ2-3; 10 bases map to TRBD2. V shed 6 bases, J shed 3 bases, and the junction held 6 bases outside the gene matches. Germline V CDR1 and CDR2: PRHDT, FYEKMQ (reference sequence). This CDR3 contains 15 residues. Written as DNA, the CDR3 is TGTGCCAGCAGTCCAAATAGCGGGGGGACAGATACGCAGTATTTT. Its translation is CASSPNSGGTDTQYF.

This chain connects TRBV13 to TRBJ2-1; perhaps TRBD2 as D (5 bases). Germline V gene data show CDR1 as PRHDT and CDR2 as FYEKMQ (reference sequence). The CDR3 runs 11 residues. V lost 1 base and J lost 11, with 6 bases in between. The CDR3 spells CASSLDGKQFF. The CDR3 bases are TGTGCCAGCAGCTTAGACGGGAAGCAGTTCTTC.

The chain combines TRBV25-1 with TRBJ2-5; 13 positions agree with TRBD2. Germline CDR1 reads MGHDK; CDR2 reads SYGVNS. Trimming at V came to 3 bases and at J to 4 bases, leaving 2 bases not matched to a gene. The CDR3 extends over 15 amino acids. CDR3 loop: CASSDRTSGGETQYF. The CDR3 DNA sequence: TGTGCCAGCAGTGACCGGACTAGCGGGGGAGAGACCCAGTACTTC.